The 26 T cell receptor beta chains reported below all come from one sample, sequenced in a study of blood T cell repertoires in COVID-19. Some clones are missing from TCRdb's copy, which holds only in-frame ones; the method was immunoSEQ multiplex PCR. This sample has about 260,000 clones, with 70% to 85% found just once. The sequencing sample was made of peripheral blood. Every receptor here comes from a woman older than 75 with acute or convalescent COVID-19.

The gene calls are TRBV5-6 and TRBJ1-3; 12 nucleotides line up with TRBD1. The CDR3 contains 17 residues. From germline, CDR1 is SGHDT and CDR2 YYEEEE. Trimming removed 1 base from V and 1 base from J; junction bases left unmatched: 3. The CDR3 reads CASSLLGQGASGNTIYF. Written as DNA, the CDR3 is TGTGCCAGCAGCTTGTTGGGACAGGGGGCTTCTGGAAACACCATATATTTT.

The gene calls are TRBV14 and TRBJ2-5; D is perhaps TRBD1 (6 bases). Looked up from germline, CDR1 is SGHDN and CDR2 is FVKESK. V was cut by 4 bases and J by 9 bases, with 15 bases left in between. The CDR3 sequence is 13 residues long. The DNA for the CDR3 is TGTGCCAGCAGCCCGGACAGTGCCGTGGCCCAGTACTTC. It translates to CASSPDSAVAQYF. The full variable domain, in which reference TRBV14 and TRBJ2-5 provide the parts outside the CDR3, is EAGVTQFPSHSVIEKGQTVTLRCDPISGHDNLYWYRRVMGKEIKFLLHFVKESKQDESGMPNNRFLAERTGGTYSTLKVQPAELEDSGVYFCASSPDSAVAQYFGPGTRLLVL.

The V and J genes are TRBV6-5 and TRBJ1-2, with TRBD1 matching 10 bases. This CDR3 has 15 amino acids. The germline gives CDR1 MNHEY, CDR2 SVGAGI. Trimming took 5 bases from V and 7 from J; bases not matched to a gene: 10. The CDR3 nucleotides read TGTGCCAGCAGTCGCCGGGACAGGGGAAGGGGTGGCTACACCTTC. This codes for CASSRRDRGRGGYTF.

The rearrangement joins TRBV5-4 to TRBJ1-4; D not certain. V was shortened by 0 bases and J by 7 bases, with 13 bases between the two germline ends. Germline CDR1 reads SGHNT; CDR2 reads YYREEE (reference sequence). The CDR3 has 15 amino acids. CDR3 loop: CASSLEPVRGEKLFF. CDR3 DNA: TGTGCCAGCAGCTTGGAACCGGTGCGCGGTGAAAAACTGTTTTTT.

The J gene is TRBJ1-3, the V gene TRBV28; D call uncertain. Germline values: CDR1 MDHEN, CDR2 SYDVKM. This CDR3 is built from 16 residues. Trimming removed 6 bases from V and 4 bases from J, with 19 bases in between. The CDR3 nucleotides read TGTGCCAGCAGCAGTGGACGGGGAGTGAGGGGAAACACCATATATTTT. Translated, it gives CASSSGRGVRGNTIYF.

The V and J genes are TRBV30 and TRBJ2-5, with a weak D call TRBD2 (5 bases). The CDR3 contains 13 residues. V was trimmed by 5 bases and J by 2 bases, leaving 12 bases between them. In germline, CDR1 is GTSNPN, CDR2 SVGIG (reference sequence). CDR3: CAWGAGRQETQYF. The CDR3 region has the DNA TGTGCCTGGGGCGCGGGCCGTCAAGAGACCCAGTACTTC.

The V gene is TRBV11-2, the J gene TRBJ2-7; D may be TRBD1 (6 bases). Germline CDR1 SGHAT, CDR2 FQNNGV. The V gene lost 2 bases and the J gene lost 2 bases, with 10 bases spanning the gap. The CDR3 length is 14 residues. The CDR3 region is CASSLYRAAYEQYF. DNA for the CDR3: TGTGCCAGCAGCTTATACAGGGCGGCCTACGAGCAGTACTTC.

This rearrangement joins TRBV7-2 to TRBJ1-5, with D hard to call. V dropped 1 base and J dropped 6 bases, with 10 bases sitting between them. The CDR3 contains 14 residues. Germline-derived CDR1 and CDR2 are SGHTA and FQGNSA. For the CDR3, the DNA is TGTGCCAGCAGCTTAGGACTAAACGGTCAGCCCCAGCATTTT. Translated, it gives CASSLGLNGQPQHF.

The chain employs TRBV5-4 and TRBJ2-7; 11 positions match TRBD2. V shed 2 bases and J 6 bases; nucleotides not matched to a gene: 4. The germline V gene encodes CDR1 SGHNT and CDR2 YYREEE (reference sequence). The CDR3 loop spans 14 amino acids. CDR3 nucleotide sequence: TGTGCCAGCAGCTTTATAGCGGGGGGGCTCGAGCAGTACTTC. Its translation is CASSFIAGGLEQYF.

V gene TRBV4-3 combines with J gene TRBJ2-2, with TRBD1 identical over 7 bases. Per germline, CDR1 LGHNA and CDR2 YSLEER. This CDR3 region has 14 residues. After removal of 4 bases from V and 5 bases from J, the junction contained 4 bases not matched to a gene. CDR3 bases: TGCGCCAGCAGCCGGGGGACAGATACCGGGGAGCTGTTTTTT. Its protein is CASSRGTDTGELFF.

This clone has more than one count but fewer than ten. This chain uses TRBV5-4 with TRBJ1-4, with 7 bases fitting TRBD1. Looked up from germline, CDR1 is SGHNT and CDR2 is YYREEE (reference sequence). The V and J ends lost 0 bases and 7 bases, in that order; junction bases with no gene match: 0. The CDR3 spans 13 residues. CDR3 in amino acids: CASSLAGGEKLFF. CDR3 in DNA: TGTGCCAGCAGCTTGGCAGGGGGTGAAAAACTGTTTTTT.

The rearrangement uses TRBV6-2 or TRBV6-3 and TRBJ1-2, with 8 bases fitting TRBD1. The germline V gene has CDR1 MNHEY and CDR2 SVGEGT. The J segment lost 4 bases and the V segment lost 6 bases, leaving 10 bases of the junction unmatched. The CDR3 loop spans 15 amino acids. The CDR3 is CASSRQGWLPYGYTF. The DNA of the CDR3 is TGTGCCAGCAGCCGACAGGGGTGGCTTCCCTATGGCTACACCTTC.

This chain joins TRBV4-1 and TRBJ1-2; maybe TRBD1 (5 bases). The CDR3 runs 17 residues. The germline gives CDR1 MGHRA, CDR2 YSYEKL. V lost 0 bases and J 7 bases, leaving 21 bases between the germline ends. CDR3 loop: CASSQDELQVFSSGYTF. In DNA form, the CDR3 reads TGCGCCAGCAGCCAAGATGAGTTACAGGTTTTTTCAAGTGGCTACACCTTC.

The DNA of the CDR3 is TGTGCCAGCAGCTTGACAGGGATCGAGAACACTGAAGCTTTCTTT. Amino acids: CASSLTGIENTEAFF. This sequence joins TRBV5-5 and TRBJ1-1, with a possible D match to TRBD1 (6 bases). The germline CDR1 and CDR2 sequences are SGHKS and YYEKEE (reference sequence). V gave up 1 base and J gave up 1 base, with 11 bases separating them. This CDR3 has 15 residues.

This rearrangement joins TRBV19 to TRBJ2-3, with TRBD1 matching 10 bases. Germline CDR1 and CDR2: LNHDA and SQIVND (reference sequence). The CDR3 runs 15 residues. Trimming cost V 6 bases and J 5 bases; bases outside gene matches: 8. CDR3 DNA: TGTGCCAGTAGGCTTAGGGGGACAGGGGAAGATACGCAGTATTTT. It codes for CASRLRGTGEDTQYF.

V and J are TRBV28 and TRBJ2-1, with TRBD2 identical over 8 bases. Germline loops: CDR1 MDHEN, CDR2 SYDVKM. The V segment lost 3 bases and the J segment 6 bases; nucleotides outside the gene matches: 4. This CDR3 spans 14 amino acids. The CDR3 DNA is TGTGCCAGCAGTTTGCCTAGCGGGTTCAATGAGCAGTTCTTC. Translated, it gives CASSLPSGFNEQFF.

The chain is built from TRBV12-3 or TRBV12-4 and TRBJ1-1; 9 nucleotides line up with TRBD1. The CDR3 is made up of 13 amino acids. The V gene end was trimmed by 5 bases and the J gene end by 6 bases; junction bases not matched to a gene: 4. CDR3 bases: TGTGCCAGCAGTGCGCGGACAGGGGCTGAAGCTTTCTTT. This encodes CASSARTGAEAFF.

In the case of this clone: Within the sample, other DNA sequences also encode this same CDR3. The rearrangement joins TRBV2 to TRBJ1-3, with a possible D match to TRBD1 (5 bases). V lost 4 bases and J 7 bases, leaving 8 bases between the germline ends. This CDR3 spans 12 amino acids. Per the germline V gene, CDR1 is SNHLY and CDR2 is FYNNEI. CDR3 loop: CASSVGGNTIYF. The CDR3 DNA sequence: TGTGCCAGCAGTGTTGGGGGGAACACCATATATTTT.

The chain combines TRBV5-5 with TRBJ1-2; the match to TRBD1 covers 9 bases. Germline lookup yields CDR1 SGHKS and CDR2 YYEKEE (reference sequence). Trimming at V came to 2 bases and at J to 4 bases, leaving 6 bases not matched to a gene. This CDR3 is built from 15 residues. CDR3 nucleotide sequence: TGTGCCAGCAGCTTACAGGGGGCGCCGAGCTATGGCTACACCTTC. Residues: CASSLQGAPSYGYTF. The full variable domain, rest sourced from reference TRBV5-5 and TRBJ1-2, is DAGVTQSPTHLIKTRGQQVTLRCSPISGHKSVSWYQQVLGQGPQFIFQYYEKEERGRGNFPDRFSARQFPNYSSELNVNALLLGDSALYLCASSLQGAPSYGYTFGSGTRLTVV.

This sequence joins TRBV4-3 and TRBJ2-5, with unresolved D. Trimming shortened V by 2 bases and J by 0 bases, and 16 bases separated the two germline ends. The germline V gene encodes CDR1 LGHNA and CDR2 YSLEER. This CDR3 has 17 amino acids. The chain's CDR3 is CASSQNWRPLYQETQYF. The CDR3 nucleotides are TGCGCCAGCAGCCAAAACTGGAGACCCCTGTACCAAGAGACCCAGTACTTC.

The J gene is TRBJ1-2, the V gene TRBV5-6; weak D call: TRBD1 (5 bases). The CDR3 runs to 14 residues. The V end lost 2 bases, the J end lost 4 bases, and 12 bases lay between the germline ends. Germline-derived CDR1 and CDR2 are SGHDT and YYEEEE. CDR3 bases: TGTGCCAGCAGCTTAGCGGGGCAGCCCTATGGCTACACCTTC. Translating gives CASSLAGQPYGYTF.

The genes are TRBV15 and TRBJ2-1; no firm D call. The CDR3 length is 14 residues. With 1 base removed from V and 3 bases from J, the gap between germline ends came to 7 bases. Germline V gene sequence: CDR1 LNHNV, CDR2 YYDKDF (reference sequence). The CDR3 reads CATSRGRDYNEQFF. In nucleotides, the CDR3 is TGTGCCACCAGCAGAGGTCGCGACTACAATGAGCAGTTCTTC.

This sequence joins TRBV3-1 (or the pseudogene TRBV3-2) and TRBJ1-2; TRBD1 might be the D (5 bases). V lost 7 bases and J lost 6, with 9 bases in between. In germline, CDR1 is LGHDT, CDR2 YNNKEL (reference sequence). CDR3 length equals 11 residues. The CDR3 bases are TGTGCCAGCACCGCAGGGAATGGCTACACCTTC. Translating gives CASTAGNGYTF.

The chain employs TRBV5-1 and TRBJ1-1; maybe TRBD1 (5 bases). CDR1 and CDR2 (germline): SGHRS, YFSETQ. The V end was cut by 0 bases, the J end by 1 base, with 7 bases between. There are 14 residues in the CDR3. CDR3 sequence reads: CASSLEDRNTEAFF. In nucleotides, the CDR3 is TGCGCCAGCAGCTTGGAAGACAGGAACACTGAAGCTTTCTTT.

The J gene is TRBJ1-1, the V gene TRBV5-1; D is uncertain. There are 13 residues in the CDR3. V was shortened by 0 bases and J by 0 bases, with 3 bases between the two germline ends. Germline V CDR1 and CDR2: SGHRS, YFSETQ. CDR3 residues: CASSLDMNTEAFF. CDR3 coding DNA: TGCGCCAGCAGCTTGGATATGAACACTGAAGCTTTCTTT.

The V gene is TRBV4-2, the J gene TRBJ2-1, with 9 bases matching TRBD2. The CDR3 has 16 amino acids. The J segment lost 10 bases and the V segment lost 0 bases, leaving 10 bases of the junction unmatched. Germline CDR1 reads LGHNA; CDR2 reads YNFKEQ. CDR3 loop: CASSQDQASGAGEQFF. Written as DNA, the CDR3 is TGTGCCAGCAGCCAAGATCAGGCTAGCGGGGCCGGGGAGCAGTTCTTC.